Below, 25 T cell receptor beta chains from the same sample are listed, as sequenced in a study of blood T cell repertoires in COVID-19. Clones were sequenced by immunoSEQ multiplex PCR, and TCRdb holds only the in-frame ones, with some missing. The repertoire consists of approximately 150,000 clones, with 82% occurring once and the leading ten covering about a sixth. Sequencing was carried out using PBMCs or T cells enriched from blood (not recorded which). All receptors derive from a man aged 55-75 years who had recovered from COVID-19.

This chain uses TRBV18 with TRBJ1-4; TRBD1 matches at 7 bases. This CDR3 spans 14 amino acids. Germline CDR1 and CDR2: KGHSH and LQKENI. V trimming: 6 bases; J trimming: 2 bases; junction bases outside the gene matches: 3. CDR3 sequence: CASSPGQTNEKLFF. The CDR3 DNA is TGTGCCAGCTCCCCGGGACAGACTAATGAAAAACTGTTTTTT. The whole variable domain, filled in from reference TRBV18 and TRBJ1-4, reads NAGVMQNPRHLVRRRGQEARLRCSPMKGHSHVYWYRQLPEEGLKFMVYLQKENIIDESGMPKERFSAEFPKEGPSILRIQQVVRGDSAAYFCASSPGQTNEKLFFGSGTQLSVL.

The chain employs TRBV6-1 and TRBJ1-4, with TRBD1 identical over 9 bases. CDR1 is MNHNS and CDR2 is SASEGT in the germline V gene. The CDR3 totals 16 residues. Germline trimming cut 3 bases from V and 4 bases from J; bases unmatched to any gene: 6. Here the CDR3 DNA reads TGTGCCAGCAGTGAGGCCGGGACAGGGTTTAATGAAAAACTGTTTTTT. This gives the protein CASSEAGTGFNEKLFF.

The genes are TRBV27 and TRBJ1-2; TRBD1 matches 7 bases. The CDR3 sequence is 15 residues long. The J segment lost 5 bases and the V segment lost 6 bases, leaving 12 bases of the junction unmatched. The germline gives CDR1 MNHEY, CDR2 SMNVEV (reference sequence). The CDR3 bases are TGTGCCAGCAGGACAGTGCACAGGGGCCTTTATGGCTACACCTTC. Translation: CASRTVHRGLYGYTF.

This clone was counted only a few times. The genes are TRBV2 and TRBJ1-5; perhaps TRBD1 as D (6 bases). CDR1 and CDR2 from the germline V gene are SNHLY and FYNNEI. The ends were cut back, 7 bases at V and 5 bases at J, with 18 bases in the middle. The CDR3 contains 15 residues. This CDR3 is CASNWLGQSDQPQHF. The CDR3 region has the DNA TGTGCCAGCAATTGGCTTGGACAGTCCGATCAGCCCCAGCATTTT.

The chain recombines TRBV7-2 with TRBJ2-1; the match to TRBD1 covers 8 bases. CDR1 is SGHTA, CDR2 FQGNSA, per germline. The CDR3 spans 13 residues. The V gene end was trimmed by 9 bases and the J gene end by 3 bases; junction bases not matched to a gene: 4. CDR3 nucleotide sequence: TGTGCCAGTAGGACAGGGTACTACAATGAGCAGTTCTTC. As protein: CASRTGYYNEQFF.

This sequence joins TRBV11-2 and TRBJ1-1, with TRBD1 as a possible D gene (5 bases). V was clipped by 0 bases and J by 6 bases, with 8 bases between them. CDR1 is SGHAT, CDR2 FQNNGV, per germline. The CDR3 has 13 amino acids. The CDR3: CASSLDRDSEAFF. For the CDR3, the DNA is TGTGCCAGCAGCTTAGACAGGGACTCTGAAGCTTTCTTT.

In regard to this clone: Other nucleotide sequences from this sample produce the same CDR3. The V and J genes are TRBV29-1 and TRBJ2-7; perhaps TRBD1 as D (5 bases). Trimming stripped 6 bases from V and 0 bases from J, with 6 bases between. Germline CDR1 SQVTM, CDR2 ANQGSEA. The CDR3 has 11 residues. In nucleotides, the CDR3 is TGCAGCGTAGGGGTCTCCTACGAGCAGTACTTC. Residues: CSVGVSYEQYF.

This chain connects TRBV28 to TRBJ1-6; 8 bases map to TRBD1. Germline-derived CDR1 and CDR2 are MDHEN and SYDVKM. The CDR3 is made up of 17 amino acids. Losses at the gene ends were 2 bases for V and 5 bases for J; bases not matched to a gene: 8. This CDR3 reads CASSLRRGTGDNSPLHF. As DNA, the CDR3 is TGTGCCAGCAGTTTACGGAGAGGGACAGGAGATAATTCACCCCTCCACTTT.

This clone was seen only once. The chain employs TRBV6-6 and TRBJ1-5; a weak D match, TRBD1 (6 bases). Germline values: CDR1 MNHNY, CDR2 SVGAGI (reference sequence). The CDR3 is made up of 13 amino acids. Trimming removed 5 bases from V and 7 bases from J, with 12 bases in between. CDR3 sequence reads: CASSKQGAQPQHF. Written as DNA, the CDR3 is TGTGCCAGCAGTAAACAGGGTGCGCAGCCCCAGCATTTT.

The V call is TRBV4-1, the J call TRBJ2-5; D uncertain. The CDR3 length is 15 residues. V lost 2 bases and J 5 bases, leaving 15 bases between the germline ends. CDR1 and CDR2 (germline): MGHRA, YSYEKL. The CDR3 loop reads CASSQFPGPGETQYF. CDR3 coding DNA: TGCGCCAGCAGCCAATTCCCGGGTCCTGGGGAGACCCAGTACTTC.

The rearrangement links TRBV5-4 to TRBJ1-2; D remains unclear. The V and J ends lost 1 base and 4 bases respectively, with 11 bases between them. Germline V gives CDR1 SGHNT, CDR2 YYREEE (reference sequence). The CDR3 contains 14 residues. CDR3 coding DNA: TGTGCCAGCAGCTTGATGGGCAGTGGCTATGGCTACACCTTC. As protein: CASSLMGSGYGYTF.

This clone is a singleton in its sample. The V gene is TRBV3-1 (or the pseudogene TRBV3-2), the J gene TRBJ1-3; unclear D gene. The CDR3 covers 13 residues. V dropped 2 bases and J dropped 3 bases, with 5 bases sitting between them. The germline CDR1 and CDR2 sequences are LGHDT and YNNKEL (reference sequence). CDR3 sequence (DNA): TGTGCCAGCAGCCAAACATTTGGAAACACCATATATTTT. The encoded protein is CASSQTFGNTIYF.

The V gene is TRBV7-8, the J gene TRBJ2-7, with a tentative D call TRBD1 (6 bases). CDR3 length: 15 residues. Germline CDR1 SGHVS, CDR2 FQNEAQ. The V gene lost 1 base and the J gene lost 5 bases, with 15 bases spanning the gap. CDR3 protein: CASSLGGQSSNEQYF. DNA for the CDR3: TGTGCCAGCAGCTTAGGGGGGCAGTCCTCGAACGAGCAGTACTTC.

This sequence joins TRBV7-9 and TRBJ2-2, with unresolved D. From germline, CDR1 is SEHNR and CDR2 FQNEAQ (reference sequence). CDR3 length: 16 amino acids. Trimming removed 5 bases from V and 0 bases from J, with 13 bases in between. The CDR3 protein is CASSPPLPANTGELFF. The CDR3 region has the DNA TGTGCCAGCAGCCCCCCCCTCCCGGCGAACACCGGGGAGCTGTTTTTT.

This chain links TRBV6-5 with TRBJ1-5; D is uncertain. V gave up 7 bases and J gave up 7 bases, with 20 bases separating them. The CDR3 contains 15 residues. Germline CDR1 and CDR2: MNHEY and SVGAGI. The CDR3 DNA follows: TGTGCCAGCAAAATACAGACGGATCTTGGGCAGCCCCAGCATTTT. As protein: CASKIQTDLGQPQHF.

The rearrangement joins TRBV28 to TRBJ2-1; 8 bases align to TRBD1. Germline V gives CDR1 MDHEN, CDR2 SYDVKM. The trim removed 3 bases at V and 3 bases at J, leaving 1 base unmatched. The CDR3 is 14 amino acids. The CDR3 sequence is CASSLGQVYNEQFF. The CDR3, as DNA: TGTGCCAGCAGTTTGGGACAGGTCTACAATGAGCAGTTCTTC.

The rearrangement links TRBV30 to TRBJ1-5; D unresolved. Germline V gene lookup returns CDR1 GTSNPN and CDR2 SVGIG (reference sequence). This CDR3 comprises 13 residues. CDR3 sequence (DNA): TGTGCGAGCCAAGCCTATAGCAATCAGCCCCAGCATTTT. Its protein is CASQAYSNQPQHF.

The chain is built from TRBV5-1 and TRBJ2-2, with a tentative D call TRBD2 (6 bases). V lost 4 bases to trimming and J lost 6 bases, with 16 bases between them. CDR1 and CDR2 (germline): SGHRS, YFSETQ. This CDR3 region has 15 residues. The DNA of the CDR3 is TGCGCCAGCAGCCAGACGGGGGTCGTCTCCGGGGAGCTGTTTTTT. It is translated as CASSQTGVVSGELFF.

V and J are TRBV7-9 and TRBJ2-2; 7 positions match TRBD2. The CDR3 consists of 18 residues. Unmatched junction bases numbered 16, after V lost 5 bases and J lost 4 bases. The germline V gene has CDR1 SEHNR and CDR2 FQNEAQ (reference sequence). The CDR3 is CASSPGTTTRLFTGELFF. The CDR3 DNA follows: TGTGCCAGCAGCCCCGGGACTACGACGCGACTCTTCACCGGGGAGCTGTTTTTT.

The chain combines TRBV5-1 with TRBJ2-2; TRBD1 matches 12 bases. Germline V gene lookup returns CDR1 SGHRS and CDR2 YFSETQ. Unmatched junction bases numbered 3, after V lost 7 bases and J lost 5 bases. This CDR3 comprises 14 residues. The CDR3 reads CASSGQGATGELFF. As DNA, the CDR3 is TGCGCCAGCTCGGGACAGGGGGCTACCGGGGAGCTGTTTTTT.

The chain combines TRBV29-1 with TRBJ2-3, with D perhaps matching TRBD2 (5 bases). Trimming took off 7 bases at V and 2 bases at J, with 10 bases between the two ends. The CDR3 is 12 residues long. Germline CDR1 reads SQVTM; CDR2 reads ANQGSEA. CDR3 protein: CSGGQLTDTQYF. CDR3 bases: TGCAGCGGAGGGCAGCTCACAGATACGCAGTATTTT.

The V call is TRBV9, the J call TRBJ1-2, with 8 bases aligning to TRBD1. Germline V gene lookup returns CDR1 SGDLS and CDR2 YYNGEE. Unmatched junction bases numbered 10, after V lost 6 bases and J lost 6 bases. This CDR3 has 14 amino acids. The CDR3 here is CASNDDRGWDGYTF. The CDR3 nucleotides read TGTGCCAGCAACGACGACAGGGGATGGGATGGCTACACCTTC.

The V and J genes are TRBV3-1 (or the pseudogene TRBV3-2) and TRBJ1-1; TRBD1 aligns across 8 bases. Germline-derived CDR1 and CDR2 are LGHDT and YNNKEL (reference sequence). The CDR3 runs to 16 residues. The trim removed 7 bases at V and 4 bases at J, leaving 14 bases unmatched. In DNA form, the CDR3 reads TGTGCCAGCACCCCTCGACAGGGGATGAGAGGCACTGAAGCTTTCTTT. This sequence encodes CASTPRQGMRGTEAFF.

CDR3: CASSFSGGNTDTQYF. As DNA, the CDR3 is TGTGCCAGCAGCTTTTCAGGGGGAAACACAGATACGCAGTATTTT. This chain joins TRBV7-9 and TRBJ2-3; 7 bases are shared with TRBD1. V shed 3 bases, J shed 2 bases, and the junction held 5 bases outside the gene matches. Germline CDR1 SEHNR, CDR2 FQNEAQ (reference sequence). The CDR3 loop spans 15 amino acids.

The CDR3 DNA follows: TGTGCCAGCTCACGACAGACAGGGGGTTTCTACGAGCAGTACTTC. Protein product: CASSRQTGGFYEQYF. V usage is TRBV18 and J usage is TRBJ2-7; 9 nucleotides agree with TRBD1. Germline trimming cut 4 bases from V and 3 bases from J; bases unmatched to any gene: 7. This CDR3 comprises 15 residues. Germline V gives CDR1 KGHSH, CDR2 LQKENI.